This T cell receptor beta chain was retrieved from a study of blood T cell repertoires in COVID-19. Study details: T cells, B-cell-depleted T cells, or PBMCs provided the cDNA or gDNA that served as material.

CDR1 is SNHLY, CDR2 FYNNEI, per germline. V dropped 6 bases and J dropped 7 bases, with 10 bases sitting between them. The CDR3 has 13 residues. Method: immunoSEQ multiplex PCR; TCRdb's copy keeps in-frame clones and lacks some. Of 65,000 to 85,000 clones listed, 89% are singletons. The chain recombines TRBV2 with TRBJ1-6; D is uncertain. Sequencing input: peripheral blood. This clonotype was obtained from a man aged 45 to 65 with active COVID-19. For the CDR3, the DNA is TGTGCCAGCAGGGAGGCGTTAAATTCACCCCTCCACTTT. Translated, it gives CASREALNSPLHF.